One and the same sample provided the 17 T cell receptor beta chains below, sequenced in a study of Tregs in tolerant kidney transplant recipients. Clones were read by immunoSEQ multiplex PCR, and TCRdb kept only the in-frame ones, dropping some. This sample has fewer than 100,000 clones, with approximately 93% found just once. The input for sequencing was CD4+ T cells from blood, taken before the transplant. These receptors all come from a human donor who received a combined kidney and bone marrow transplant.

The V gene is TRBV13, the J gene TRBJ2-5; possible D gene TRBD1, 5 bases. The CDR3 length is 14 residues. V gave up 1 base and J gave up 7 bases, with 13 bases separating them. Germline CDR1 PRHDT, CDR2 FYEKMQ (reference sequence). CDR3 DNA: TGTGCCAGCAGCTTAGCTCCCGACAGCCGGACCCAGTACTTC. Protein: CASSLAPDSRTQYF.

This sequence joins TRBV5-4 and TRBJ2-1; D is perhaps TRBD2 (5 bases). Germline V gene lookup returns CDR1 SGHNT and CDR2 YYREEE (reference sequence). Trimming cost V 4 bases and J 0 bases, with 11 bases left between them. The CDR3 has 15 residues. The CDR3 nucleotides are TGTGCCAGCAGCAAGGACTCTTCCTCCTACAATGAGCAGTTCTTC. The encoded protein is CASSKDSSSYNEQFF.

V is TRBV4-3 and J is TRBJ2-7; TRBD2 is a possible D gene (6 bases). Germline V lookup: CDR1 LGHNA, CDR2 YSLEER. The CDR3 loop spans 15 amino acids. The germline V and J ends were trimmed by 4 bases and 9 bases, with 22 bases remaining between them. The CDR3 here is CASSPTGTEGAVQYF. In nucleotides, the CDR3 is TGCGCCAGCAGCCCTACCGGGACGGAGGGTGCCGTGCAGTACTTC.

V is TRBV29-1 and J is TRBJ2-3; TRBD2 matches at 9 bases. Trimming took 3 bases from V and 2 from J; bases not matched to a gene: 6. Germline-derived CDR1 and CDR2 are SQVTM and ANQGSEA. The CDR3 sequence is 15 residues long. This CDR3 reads CSVEGRGGATDTQYF. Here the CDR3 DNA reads TGCAGCGTTGAGGGACGCGGGGGGGCCACAGATACGCAGTATTTT.

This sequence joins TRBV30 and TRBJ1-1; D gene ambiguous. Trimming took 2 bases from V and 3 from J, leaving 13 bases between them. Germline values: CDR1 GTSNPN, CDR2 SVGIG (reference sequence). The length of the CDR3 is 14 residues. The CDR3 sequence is CAWSTGPGYTEAFF. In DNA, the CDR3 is TGTGCCTGGAGTACCGGACCGGGGTACACTGAAGCTTTCTTT.

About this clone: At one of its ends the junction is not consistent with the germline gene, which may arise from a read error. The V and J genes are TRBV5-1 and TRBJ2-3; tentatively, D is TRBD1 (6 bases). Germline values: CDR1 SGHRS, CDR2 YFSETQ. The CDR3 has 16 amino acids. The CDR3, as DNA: TGCGCCAGCAGCTCAGGACGGACAGTCCCCACACATACGCAGTATTTT. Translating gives CASSSGRTVPTHTQYF.

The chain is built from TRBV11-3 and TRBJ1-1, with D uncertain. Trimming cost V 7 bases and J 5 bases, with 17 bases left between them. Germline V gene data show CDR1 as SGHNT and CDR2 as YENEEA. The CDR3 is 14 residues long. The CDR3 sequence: CASIPRSGSTEAFF. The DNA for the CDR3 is TGTGCCAGCATTCCCAGGTCAGGAAGTACTGAAGCTTTCTTT.

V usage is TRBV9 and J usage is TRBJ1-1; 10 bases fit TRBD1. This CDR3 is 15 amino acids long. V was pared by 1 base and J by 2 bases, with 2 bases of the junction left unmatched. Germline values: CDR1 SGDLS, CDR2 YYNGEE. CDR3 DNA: TGTGCCAGCAGCGTAAGGGACAGGGGCAACACTGAAGCTTTCTTT. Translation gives CASSVRDRGNTEAFF.

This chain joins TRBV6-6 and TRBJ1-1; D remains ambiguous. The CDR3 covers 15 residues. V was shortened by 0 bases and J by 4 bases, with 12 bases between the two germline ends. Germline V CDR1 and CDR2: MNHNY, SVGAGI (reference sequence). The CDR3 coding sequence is TGTGCCAGCAGTTACTCGGAGGTGGGGATCACTGAAGCTTTCTTT. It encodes CASSYSEVGITEAFF.

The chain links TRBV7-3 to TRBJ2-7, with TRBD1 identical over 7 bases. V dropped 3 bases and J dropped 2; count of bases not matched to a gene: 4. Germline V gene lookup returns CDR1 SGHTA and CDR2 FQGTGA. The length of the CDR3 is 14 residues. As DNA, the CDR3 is TGTGCCAGCAGCTTCAACAGGGGTCCCTACGAGCAGTACTTC. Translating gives CASSFNRGPYEQYF.

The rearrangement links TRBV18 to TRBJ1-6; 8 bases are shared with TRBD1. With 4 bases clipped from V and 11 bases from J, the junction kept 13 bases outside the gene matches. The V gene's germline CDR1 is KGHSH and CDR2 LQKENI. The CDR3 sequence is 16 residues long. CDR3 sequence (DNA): TGTGCCAGCTCACGAATTCTAGGACAGGGTAAAACACCCCTCCACTTT. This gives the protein CASSRILGQGKTPLHF.

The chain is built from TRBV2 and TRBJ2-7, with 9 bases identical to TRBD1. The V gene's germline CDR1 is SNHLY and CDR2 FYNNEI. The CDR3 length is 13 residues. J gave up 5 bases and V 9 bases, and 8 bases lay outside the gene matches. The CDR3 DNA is TGTGCCAGGGCCGGACAGGGGATCCACGAGCAGTACTTC. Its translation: CARAGQGIHEQYF.

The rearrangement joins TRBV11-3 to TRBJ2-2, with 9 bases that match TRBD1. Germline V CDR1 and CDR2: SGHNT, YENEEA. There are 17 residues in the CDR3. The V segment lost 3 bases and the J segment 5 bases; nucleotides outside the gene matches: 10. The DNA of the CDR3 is TGTGCCAGCAGCTTGGGTACAGGGGGCTACAGAACCGGGGAGCTGTTTTTT. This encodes CASSLGTGGYRTGELFF.

This CDR3 is CASSWDSIETQYF. In DNA, the CDR3 is TGTGCCAGCAGTTGGGACAGCATAGAGACCCAGTACTTC. This chain joins TRBV6-6 and TRBJ2-5; the match to TRBD1 covers 7 bases. This CDR3 has 13 amino acids. CDR1 and CDR2 from the germline V gene are MNHNY and SVGAGI (reference sequence). The V and J ends lost 4 bases and 4 bases, in that order; junction bases with no gene match: 3.

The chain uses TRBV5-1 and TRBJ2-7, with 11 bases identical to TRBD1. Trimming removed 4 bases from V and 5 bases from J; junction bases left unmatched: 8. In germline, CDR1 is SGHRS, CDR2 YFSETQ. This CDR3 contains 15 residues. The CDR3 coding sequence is TGCGCCAGCAGCGCATCCGGGACAGGGGGTGACGAGCAGTACTTC. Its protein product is CASSASGTGGDEQYF.

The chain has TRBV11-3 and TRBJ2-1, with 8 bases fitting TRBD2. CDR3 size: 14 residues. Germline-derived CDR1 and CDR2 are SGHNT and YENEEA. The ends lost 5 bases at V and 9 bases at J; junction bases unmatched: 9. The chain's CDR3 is CASSVGTSGTEQFF. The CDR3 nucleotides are TGTGCCAGCAGCGTCGGGACTAGTGGGACTGAGCAGTTCTTC.

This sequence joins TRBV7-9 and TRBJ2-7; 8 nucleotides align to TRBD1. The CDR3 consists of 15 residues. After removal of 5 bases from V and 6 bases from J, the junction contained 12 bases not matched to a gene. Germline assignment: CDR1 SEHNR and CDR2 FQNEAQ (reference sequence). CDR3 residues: CASSPRRTGISEQYF. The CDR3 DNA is TGTGCCAGCAGCCCTAGGCGGACAGGGATCAGCGAGCAGTACTTC.